The T cell receptor beta chain described here comes from a study of cytomegalovirus exposure and HLA in healthy donors (TCRdb year 2017). For the study in its entirety: According to an earlier analysis of 550 to 750 of the donors, some 170 million T cells yielded some 110 million unique TCR beta sequences and 276 Gb of sequence data. Rather than drawing on any new phenotypic data, the later analysis identified candidate immune exposures from TCR beta sequences and the way those sequences occurred across donors. Because of strong linkage in the cohort, roughly five DR-DQ haplotypes were treated as single units for association and clustering. The genetic ancestry cluster associated with self-reported Caucasian donors included about 81% of the roughly 400 genotyped donors. In addition to the first cohort of 650 to 800 subjects, a separate validation cohort of under 150 different subjects was used. Alongside the repertoire data, information on donor age, sex, ethnicity and CMV serostatus was compiled. Across 300 to 500 genotyped donors of the cohort, an average of about 200,000 unique TCR beta nucleotide sequences per donor were sequenced, and about a sixth of those sequences were non-productive. Both class I and class II loci were covered by HLA typing, at four-digit resolution. The number of typed donors differed by locus: roughly 629-630 for A, B, C, DRB1 and DQB1; 500 to 550 for DQA1; approximately 600 for DPA1; and around 470 for DPB1. An earlier analysis of more than 450 of the donors used high-throughput TCR beta sequencing to judge whether each TCR beta V gene segment behaved as functional or pseudogenic. The study was designed to test whether signatures of past pathogen exposure could be identified by cataloging public T cell receptors. Genome-wide SNP genotypes for about 60% of the roughly 700 donors were used in a later genetic analysis, which treated that subset as a discovery cohort. Every discovery cohort repertoire had been produced on one sequencing platform. The study combined high-throughput TCR immunosequencing, statistical association of individual TCRs with disease status, and machine learning to predict cytomegalovirus infection status. In a later analysis, previously published TCR beta repertoires from fewer than 750 donors were re-analyzed and high-resolution HLA genotyping was added so that TCR occurrence patterns could be studied. The T cell repertoires of 666 subjects were profiled by immunosequencing and related to cytomegalovirus serostatus. Approximately 300 gigabases of sequencing data and around 87 million unique TCR sequences were included in an early release covering several hundred HLA-typed donors. Results and caveats for the whole study, not just this receptor: Because HLA typing was unavailable for some donors at each locus, only the typed subset was used in association tests. A total of 164 TCR beta chains were listed by the study as associated with cytomegalovirus. Some IMGT-functional V segments, including TRBV6-2 and TRBV6-3, could not be distinguished by the 87-base-pair reads and were therefore excluded. According to a later analysis, parvovirus B19, influenza, CMV and Epstein-Barr virus appeared linked to several top co-occurrence clusters. The sequencing pipeline was judged likely to have produced a cluster of highly shared sequence variants as a technical artifact. Broadly in line with IMGT annotations, most TCR beta V segments showed up in productive rearrangements about 87% or about 30% of the time in an earlier analysis of several hundred of the donors. Across donors, most TCR sequences were observed very rarely, whereas some public TCRs were present in many individuals. In this cohort, only TCR beta chains were sequenced, and detectable features were limited by the absence of alpha or paired-chain data. In a later analysis, HLA-associated TCR beta chains showed more clonal expansion and lower generation probabilities than non-associated chains that were equally common. CMV serostatus was the only immune exposure information available for the cohort. Because counts were too low, seventeen rarely observed V segments, including chromosome 9 orphons, were left out of the earlier analysis of 587 of the donors. Presence/absence analyses assumed roughly uniform sequencing depth across donors, an assumption that may not hold. Linkage disequilibrium might explain the correlated functional status among segregating V segments, but an unknown experimental factor could not be excluded. It was suggested by the authors that the approach could potentially be generalized to other disease states and immunological phenotypes. In a later analysis, most CMV-associated TCR beta chains were found to appear HLA-restricted, with HLA associations seemingly driven largely by CMV exposure. When HLA alleles, especially DR and DQ, strongly co-occurred, TCR associations were difficult to assign to individual alleles. In both the original and validation cohorts, the classifier was reported to diagnose cytomegalovirus status with high specificity and sensitivity. At a false discovery rate of 0.05, a later analysis linked 15,000 to 20,000 TCR beta sequences to specific HLA alleles. A later genetic analysis associated a missense DCLRE1C variant with V-gene and J-gene trimming of TCR beta chains, and an independent cohort replicated the association. A further reported finding was that TCR beta sequences accurately predicted the HLA-A and HLA-B alleles for most subjects in the first cohort. A later analysis found that TCR association rates varied across HLA loci, with DRB1 alleles showing the most associated TCRs and HLA-C alleles the fewest. In a later genetic analysis, fewer N-insertions in productive TCRs were reported among donors in an Asian-associated ancestry cluster than the 666-donor mean. A few of the identified cytomegalovirus-associated TCR beta chains were confirmed in vitro to be specific for cytomegalovirus antigens.

From cysteine to phenylalanine, the CDR3 is 12 amino acids long. CDR3 DNA only is kept here, 36 bases in frame from base 1. The germline V gene yields SQVTM for CDR1 and ANQGSEA for CDR2. V is reduced by 0 bases and J by 11 bases, leaving a spacing of 13 bases between them. Turning to this clone: The antigen it binds to is not known. Base qualities are not at hand, and no much larger clone is one base apart.

The cohort was made up of roughly 670 healthy bone marrow donors. At the time of sampling, every cohort member was nominally healthy, though immune exposures that went unrecorded were likely present. The donor tested CMV seropositive and was one of the 289 seropositive cohort members. A peripheral blood sample was provided by each donor, and peripheral blood mononuclear cells were used for TCR beta sequencing. Genomic DNA extraction from the blood cell samples was performed with the Qiagen DNeasy Blood Extraction Kit. Libraries were built with the immunoSEQ multiplex PCR assay. For the multiplex PCR, a mixture combining 60 forward primers for TCR Vbeta segments and 13 reverse primers for TCR Jbeta segments was used. A multiplex PCR assay on genomic DNA amplified the CDR3 region of rearranged TCR beta genes. The amplified TCR beta libraries were sequenced on the Illumina HiSeq System as 87-base-pair reads. The study's own analysis went as follows. A later analysis tallied around 87 million unique TCR beta chains across the approximately 670 repertoires, and some 10 million of those chains were shared by two or more donors. To remove PCR and sequencing errors, raw reads were error-corrected and collapsed into unique sequences using a nearest-neighbor algorithm that merged closely related sequences. V, D and J gene segments were assigned by aligning CDR3 sequences to IMGT reference sequences. For a sequence to be retained, a match of at least six nucleotides to both a V gene segment and a J gene segment was required. A rearrangement counted as productive if the CDR3 had no stop codons and remained in frame with V and J, and every other rearrangement counted as non-productive. Following IMGT convention, CDR3 was defined as the stretch from the second conserved V-encoded cysteine to the conserved J-encoded phenylalanine. The earlier analysis of 500 to 750 of the donors excluded any sequence lacking an unambiguous match to a single V gene segment. An earlier analysis of several hundred of the donors called V segments functional above 56.7% productive rearrangements and segregating when the between-donor standard deviation exceeded 5%. A statistical classification framework was built to diagnose cytomegalovirus status from the catalog of TCR beta chain sequences. A later analysis assigned V and J genes by comparing TCR nucleotide sequences with IMGT/GENE-DB human TR gene sequences. The TCRdist pipeline was used in a later analysis to assign CDR3 sequences and most-parsimonious VDJ recombination scenarios. A later analysis defined each TCR beta chain by its CDR3 amino acid sequence plus V-gene family, and excluded reads lacking a unique V-gene family. In a later analysis, approximately 590 highly shared, low-generation-probability nucleotide sequences were removed to address suspected cross-contamination and a sequencing artifact. For each public chain, a later analysis derived a clonal expansion index from normalized ranks of inferred template counts within each repertoire. In a later analysis, generation probabilities were computed with a VDJ recombination model fitted to out-of-frame rearrangements, and the resulting probabilities were checked against IGoR. In a later analysis, TCR-TCR, TCR-HLA and TCR-CMV co-occurrence was scored with hypergeometric tests, and a repertoire-size bias correction was applied to TCR pairs. In a later analysis, false discovery rates were estimated by permuting HLA or CMV assignments 20 times. In a later analysis, co-occurring TCRs were grouped using DBSCAN, with TCRdist sequence similarity added in when clustering inside HLA-allele-positive subsets. Repertoires with fewer than 30,000 or more than 120,000 public chains were left out of co-occurrence clustering, as were about 5 repertoires with anomalous nucleotide sharing. The table was pulled from immuneACCESS by TCRdb, which kept in-frame rearrangements only. Such tables lose some clones; where checked, under half of the loss comes from unresolved V genes, and the rest has no known cause. Clone size and V and J calls were adopted from that table, with D and trimming inferred from the DNA. The sample has approximately 89,000 clones on record, 85% of them singletons. 6% to 7.5% of the sample belongs to the ten largest clones.

This sequence uses TRBV29-1 and TRBJ1-1, with TRBD1 perhaps the D gene, on 6 matching bases. This TCR came from a man aged 35 to 55 in good health and CMV-seropositive. The specimen sequenced was PBMCs. The base sequence is TGCAGCGTTGAAGAGCTGGACAGTAGGGCTTTCTTT. It translates as CSVEELDSRAFF.